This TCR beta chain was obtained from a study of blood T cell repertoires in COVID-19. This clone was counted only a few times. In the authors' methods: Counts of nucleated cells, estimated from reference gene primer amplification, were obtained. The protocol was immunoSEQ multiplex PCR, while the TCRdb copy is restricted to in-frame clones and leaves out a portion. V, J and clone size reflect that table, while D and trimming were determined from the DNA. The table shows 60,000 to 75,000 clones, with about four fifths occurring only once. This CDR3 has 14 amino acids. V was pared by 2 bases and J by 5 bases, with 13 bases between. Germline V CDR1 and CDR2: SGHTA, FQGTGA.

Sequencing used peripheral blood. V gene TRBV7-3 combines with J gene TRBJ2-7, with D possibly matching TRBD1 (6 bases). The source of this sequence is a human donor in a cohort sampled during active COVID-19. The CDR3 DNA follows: TGTGCCAGCAGCTTATCGTCGGACAGCCACGAGCAGTACTTC. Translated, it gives CASSLSSDSHEQYF.